Each of the 24 T cell receptor beta chains below was sequenced from the same sample in a study of vaccination and CD4 T cells after COVID-19. With the Oncomine TCR Beta short-read assay, DNA from cultured CD4+ T cells was sequenced. TCRdb itself ran the PCR reads through MiXCR, one entry per CDR3 protein. The profile covers over 20,000 distinct CDR3 sequences, with 48% appearing a single time and around 5.5% taken by the ten largest. Antigens for these TCRs are unknown. Treatment noted: roughly nine-day PBMC culture with coronavirus spike peptide pools or control peptides (ViraFEST assay). Sequenced material: CD4+ T cells from blood, cultured in vitro. The receptors originated from a human donor who had recovered from COVID-19.

This clonotype was counted a few times. J is TRBJ1-4 and V is TRBV15, with TRBD1 matching over 7 bases. Germline trimming cut 0 bases from V and 4 bases from J; bases unmatched to any gene: 2. Germline CDR1 LNHNV, CDR2 YYDKDF (reference sequence). This CDR3 spans 15 amino acids. This CDR3 reads CATSRDGQVNEKLFF. The DNA for the CDR3 is TGTGCCACCAGCAGAGATGGACAGGTTAATGAAAAACTGTTTTTT.

The V gene is TRBV6-1, the J gene TRBJ1-6; TRBD1 is a possible D gene (6 bases). The CDR3 covers 13 residues. In germline, CDR1 is MNHNS, CDR2 SASEGT. The V gene lost 7 bases and the J gene lost 10 bases, with 14 bases spanning the gap. In DNA, the CDR3 is TGTGCCAGCACCGCCTATCAGGGGTCACCCCTCCACTTT. Translating it yields CASTAYQGSPLHF.

The V gene is TRBV24-1, the J gene TRBJ2-4; TRBD1 matches at 9 bases. Germline-derived CDR1 and CDR2 are KGHDR and SFDVKD. CDR3 length: 15 residues. V was pared by 4 bases and J by 5 bases, with 5 bases of the junction left unmatched. The CDR3 protein is CATSDPTGGENIQYF. CDR3 sequence (DNA): TGTGCCACCAGTGACCCTACAGGGGGCGAAAACATTCAGTACTTC.

This chain uses TRBV20-1 with TRBJ1-2, with TRBD1 identical over 7 bases. This CDR3 contains 12 residues. V dropped 3 bases and J dropped 6; count of bases not matched to a gene: 4. CDR1 is DFQATT and CDR2 is SNEGSKA in the germline V gene (reference sequence). The CDR3 sequence is CSARGQIHGYTF. The CDR3 DNA follows: TGCAGTGCTAGGGGACAGATCCATGGCTACACCTTC.

The chain employs TRBV4-2 and TRBJ1-5, with D possibly matching TRBD1 (5 bases). V lost 0 bases to trimming and J lost 2 bases, with 8 bases between them. CDR1 LGHNA and CDR2 YNFKEQ come from the germline V gene. The CDR3 has 15 amino acids. The CDR3 nucleotides read TGTGCCAGCAGCCAAGAGCAGGGTGGCAATCAGCCCCAGCATTTT. Protein product: CASSQEQGGNQPQHF.

The chain carries TRBV7-2 and TRBJ2-1, with 7 positions matching TRBD2. J gave up 7 bases and V 4 bases, and 10 bases lay outside the gene matches. The CDR3 loop spans 15 amino acids. CDR1 and CDR2 from the germline V gene are SGHTA and FQGNSA. CDR3 amino acids: CASSWGTTVENEQFF. As DNA, the CDR3 is TGTGCCAGCAGCTGGGGGACTACCGTGGAAAATGAGCAGTTCTTC.

J is TRBJ2-4 and V is TRBV15; 9 bases match TRBD1. This CDR3 comprises 15 residues. CDR1 is LNHNV, CDR2 YYDKDF, per germline (reference sequence). V trimming: 0 bases; J trimming: 7 bases; junction bases outside the gene matches: 4. CDR3 nucleotide sequence: TGTGCCACCAGCAGAGACGGACAGGGGTCGAACATTCAGTACTTC. Amino acids: CATSRDGQGSNIQYF.

The chain combines TRBV6-1 with TRBJ1-4; D might be TRBD1 (5 bases). From germline, CDR1 is MNHNS and CDR2 SASEGT. V was cut by 5 bases and J by 8 bases, with 18 bases left in between. CDR3 length: 15 amino acids. The CDR3 DNA follows: TGTGCCAGCAGTCCCGGGACCGGGGCTCGGGAAAAACTGTTTTTT. Amino acid sequence: CASSPGTGAREKLFF.

A single count supports this clonotype. This sequence joins TRBV10-3 and TRBJ2-4; D not certain. Germline assignment: CDR1 ENHRY and CDR2 SYGVKD. The CDR3 contains 14 residues. CDR3 sequence reads: CATSGGGSKNIQYF. CDR3 sequence (DNA): TGTGCAACCTCTGGCGGTGGATCCAAAAACATTCAGTACTTC.

J is TRBJ1-6 and V is TRBV12-3 or TRBV12-4; D not resolved. With 4 bases removed from V and 16 bases from J, the gap between germline ends came to 11 bases. This CDR3 has 11 residues. The CDR3, as DNA: TGTGCCAGCAGTTCTCAAGGTGGGCTCCACTTT. Residues: CASSSQGGLHF.

This clonotype has more than one count but fewer than ten. The rearrangement joins TRBV6-5 to TRBJ2-7; 9 bases align to TRBD1. The CDR3 covers 14 residues. Germline loops: CDR1 MNHEY, CDR2 SVGAGI. Trimming took 0 bases from V and 6 from J; bases not matched to a gene: 3. CDR3 amino acids: CASSYSGQGAEQYF. The DNA for the CDR3 is TGTGCCAGCAGTTACTCGGGACAGGGAGCCGAGCAGTACTTC.

This clonotype has only a few counts. The genes are TRBV24-1 and TRBJ1-1; D is unresolved. CDR1 and CDR2 (germline): KGHDR, SFDVKD. The V and J ends lost 5 bases and 1 base respectively, with 7 bases between them. The CDR3 is 13 residues long. As DNA, the CDR3 is TGTGCCACCAGTGGTCACAGGAACACTGAAGCTTTCTTT. Its translation is CATSGHRNTEAFF.

This clonotype was detected only a few times. The chain uses TRBV24-1 and TRBJ1-2; D may be TRBD1 (6 bases). This CDR3 comprises 15 residues. Germline V gene sequence: CDR1 KGHDR, CDR2 SFDVKD. The V end lost 3 bases, the J end lost 8 bases, and 18 bases lay between the germline ends. The CDR3 DNA reads TGTGCCACCAGTGATGGGCCAGGGGAGGTAGTCGGCTACACCTTC. Translating gives CATSDGPGEVVGYTF.

The chain carries TRBV19 and TRBJ2-3; tentatively, D is TRBD1 or TRBD2 (5 bases each). CDR1 is LNHDA and CDR2 is SQIVND in the germline V gene (reference sequence). This CDR3 has 14 residues. Trimming cost V 9 bases and J 5 bases, with 18 bases left between them. CDR3 nucleotides: TGTGCCAGCAGCCTTGGGGGTGTGGGAGATACGCAGTATTTT. Protein product: CASSLGGVGDTQYF. Supplemented by reference TRBV19 and TRBJ2-3, the full variable domain reads DGGITQSPKYLFRKEGQNVTLSCEQNLNHDAMYWYRQDPGQGLRLIYYSQIVNDFQKGDIAEGYSVSREKKESFPLTVTSAQKNPTAFYLCASSLGGVGDTQYFGPGTRLTVL.

The chain links TRBV7-9 to TRBJ2-7, with 8 positions matching TRBD2. Germline values: CDR1 SEHNR, CDR2 FQNEAQ (reference sequence). Trimming removed 0 bases from V and 4 bases from J; junction bases left unmatched: 8. The CDR3 is made up of 16 amino acids. CDR3 coding DNA: TGTGCCAGCAGCTTAGCCAGGACTAGCTCCCCTTACGAGCAGTACTTC. Translating it yields CASSLARTSSPYEQYF.

The chain joins TRBV6-2 or TRBV6-3 to TRBJ1-2, with a possible D match to TRBD1 (6 bases). The V end lost 6 bases, the J end lost 4 bases, and 15 bases lay between the germline ends. Germline V gene data show CDR1 as MNHEY and CDR2 as SVGEGT. This CDR3 contains 14 residues. The CDR3 nucleotides are TGTGCCAGCAGCGAGGACGGGACAACCTATGGCTACACCTTC. Protein: CASSEDGTTYGYTF.

The chain carries TRBV3-1 and TRBJ1-1; D ambiguous. The CDR3 spans 12 residues. Germline V lookup: CDR1 LGHDT, CDR2 YNNKEL (reference sequence). Trimming pared 4 bases from V and 3 bases from J, leaving 6 bases between. CDR3: CASSLGDTEAFF. CDR3 sequence (DNA): TGTGCCAGCAGCCTTGGGGACACTGAAGCTTTCTTT.

This sequence joins TRBV11-3 and TRBJ2-1; TRBD1 is a possible D gene (6 bases). Germline V gene data show CDR1 as SGHNT and CDR2 as YENEEA. The CDR3 totals 14 residues. Trimming removed 7 bases at V and 3 bases at J, with 13 bases between. CDR3 sequence reads: CASTLQGHYNEQFF. CDR3 DNA sequence: TGTGCCAGCACCCTTCAGGGACACTACAATGAGCAGTTCTTC.

V usage is TRBV28 and J usage is TRBJ1-5; no definite D call. V was pared by 8 bases and J by 6 bases, with 14 bases between. The CDR3 length is 13 residues. Germline CDR1 is MDHEN and CDR2 is SYDVKM. The CDR3 DNA follows: TGTGCCAGCGACGGTGGGCAAATTCAGCCCCAGCATTTT. This codes for CASDGGQIQPQHF.

The CDR3 nucleotides read TGTGCCTGGGGCCGCTGGGCCCAGTACTTC. This translates into CAWGRWAQYF. The gene calls are TRBV30 and TRBJ2-5; D is ambiguous. CDR3 length: 10 residues. Germline V gene data show CDR1 as GTSNPN and CDR2 as SVGIG (reference sequence). V lost 5 bases, J lost 9 bases, and 10 bases lay in between.

This chain uses TRBV6-1 with TRBJ2-7; 11 nucleotides agree with TRBD2. Germline CDR1 and CDR2: MNHNS and SASEGT. After removal of 4 bases from V and 9 bases from J, the junction contained 8 bases not matched to a gene. CDR3 size: 14 residues. CDR3: CASSGTSGLNGQYF. In DNA, the CDR3 is TGTGCCAGCAGTGGGACTAGCGGGCTTAACGGGCAGTACTTC.

This clonotype was recorded only once. CDR3 coding DNA: TGCAGCGTTTTACAGGACAACTCCTACGAGCAGTACTTC. Amino acids: CSVLQDNSYEQYF. The V and J genes are TRBV29-1 and TRBJ2-7; D may be TRBD1 (5 bases). The V end lost 5 bases, the J end lost 0 bases, and 11 bases lay between the germline ends. The germline V gene has CDR1 SQVTM and CDR2 ANQGSEA. The CDR3 length is 13 residues.

This rearrangement joins TRBV9 to TRBJ1-5; D call uncertain. The V end was cut by 3 bases, the J end by 5 bases, with 9 bases between. CDR1 and CDR2 (germline): SGDLS, YYNGEE. There are 13 residues in the CDR3. The CDR3 DNA is TGTGCCAGCAGCGCGAGCCAAGATCAGCCCCAGCATTTT. Protein sequence: CASSASQDQPQHF.

This clonotype was counted between two and nine times. The chain uses TRBV19 and TRBJ1-2, with TRBD1 as a possible D gene (5 bases). Trimming took 5 bases from V and 5 from J, leaving 12 bases between them. The CDR3 length is 13 residues. Germline-derived CDR1 and CDR2 are LNHDA and SQIVND (reference sequence). The CDR3 protein is CASSFDRRYGYTF. The CDR3 DNA sequence: TGTGCCAGTAGTTTTGACAGAAGGTATGGCTACACCTTC.